The clone carrying this T cell receptor beta chain was seen many times. Its antigen remains unidentified. This sample is drawn from a study of CD8 T cells in ankylosing spondylitis. Researchers built TCR beta libraries using quantitative 5'-RACE with molecular barcodes. TCRdb itself ran the 5' RACE reads through MiXCR, one entry per CDR3 protein. The profile covers about 510,000 distinct CDR3 sequences, with about 5.4% appearing a single time and under 4.5% taken by the ten largest. Notes on the study in general: Reportedly, disease-linked clones are significantly enriched in ankylosing spondylitis patients' matched synovial fluid. Disease-linked clones had a CD8+ phenotype and relatively low frequency in peripheral blood. Roughly 8 highly homologous variants made up a TCR beta motif, and this motif appeared characteristic of ankylosing spondylitis blood.

CDR3 size: 17 residues. The V gene lost 0 bases and the J gene lost 3 bases, with 18 bases spanning the gap. Germline CDR1 DFQATT, CDR2 SNEGSKA (reference sequence). This TCR was recovered from a male donor with ankylosing spondylitis. V usage is TRBV20-1 and J usage is TRBJ2-1; D not resolved. Material for sequencing was blood, either unsorted or a sorted T cell fraction (not recorded which). CDR3 sequence: CSARDFRYPTYYNEQFF. Written as DNA, the CDR3 is TGCAGTGCTAGAGATTTCCGCTACCCGACCTACTACAATGAGCAGTTCTTC.